This T cell receptor (beta chain) was sequenced for a study of spatial heterogeneity in lung cancer. Study information: Consistent detection of more beta-chain than alpha-chain sequences was observed. General study findings and limits: It was found that expanded intratumoral alpha and beta TCR counts tracked tumor mutation counts. Estimation of coverage gave values of roughly 7% for alpha and approximately 12% for beta chains in tumor T cells.

CDR1 is SGHAT and CDR2 is FQNNGV in the germline V gene. The junction had 8 bases not matched to a gene; V was cut back by 4 bases and J by 0 bases. This CDR3 has 17 residues. TCRdb independently ran MiXCR on the 5' RACE reads; one entry per CDR3 protein. The sample consists of fewer than 15,000 distinct CDR3 sequences, approximately 5.4% of them appearing once. Time point in this sample: sample taken at primary tumor resection. There were approximately 69 donors, all of them untreated patients with early-stage non-small cell lung cancer. Whole RNA, which was extracted from tumor, nontumor lung tissue or frozen PBMC, was sequenced without any cell sorting. This clonotype was found many times. No antigen is known for it.

The origin of this receptor is a female donor with early-stage non-small cell lung cancer. The V call is TRBV11-2, the J call TRBJ2-3; 9 bases are shared with TRBD2. Here the sequenced sample was lung tumor tissue, taken at surgery. The CDR3 loop reads CASSSRPSGVSTDTQYF. The CDR3 DNA reads TGTGCCAGCAGCTCCCGCCCTAGCGGGGTGAGCACAGATACGCAGTATTTT.